One TCR beta chain is described in this entry. Clones were read by immunoSEQ multiplex PCR, and TCRdb kept only the in-frame ones, dropping some. The sample holds approximately 58,000 clones, approximately 90% seen once. CDR1 and CDR2 from the germline V gene are GTSNPN and SVGIG (reference sequence). This CDR3 comprises 12 residues. Deletions cut 0 bases from V and 7 bases from J, with 6 bases between. This specimen comes from a study of identifying expanded T cells in peripheral blood. Collection occurred without any documented infections or immune events in donors. The receptor was derived from a person between 18 and 69 years old in good health. The chain has TRBV30 and TRBJ1-4; unclear D gene. Input material: blood. CDR3 in amino acids: CAWSVEGEKLFF. CDR3 DNA sequence: TGTGCCTGGAGTGTTGAGGGTGAAAAACTGTTTTTT.